A single sample gave rise to the 4 T cell receptor beta chains below, sequenced in a study of somatic mutations in cytotoxic T cells in rheumatoid arthritis. The assay was immunoSEQ multiplex PCR, and TCRdb's table has in-frame clones only and misses some. Of approximately 13,000 clones listed, 70% to 85% were seen once; the top ten hold about 9.2%. Source material: CD8+ T cells sorted from blood. These receptors all come from a man between 65 and 85 years old in good health.

The V call is TRBV30, the J call TRBJ2-1, with D tentatively TRBD2 (6 bases). V was cut by 4 bases and J by 7 bases, with 11 bases left in between. CDR3 size: 12 residues. CDR1 and CDR2 from the germline V gene are GTSNPN and SVGIG (reference sequence). The CDR3 region is CAWNGGINEQFF. The CDR3 DNA follows: TGTGCCTGGAACGGCGGGATTAATGAGCAGTTCTTC. The whole variable domain, remainder taken from reference TRBV30 and TRBJ2-1, is SQTIHQWPATLVQPVGSPLSLECTVEGTSNPNLYWYRQAAGRGLQLLFYSVGIGQISSEVPQNLSASRPQDRQFILSSKKLLLSDSGFYLCAWNGGINEQFFGPGTRLTVL.

The V gene is TRBV10-3, the J gene TRBJ2-7; D is perhaps TRBD2 (6 bases). CDR1 is ENHRY, CDR2 SYGVKD, per germline. This CDR3 is built from 14 residues. Trimming took 7 bases from V and 0 from J, leaving 13 bases between them. Here the CDR3 DNA reads TGTGCCATCACTGGGGACTCCTTCTCCTACGAGCAGTACTTC. As protein: CAITGDSFSYEQYF.

The chain recombines TRBV11-1 with TRBJ2-1, with TRBD1 identical over 8 bases. The CDR3 length is 13 residues. Germline CDR1 reads SGHAT; CDR2 reads FQDESV (reference sequence). The J segment lost 5 bases and the V segment lost 6 bases, leaving 3 bases of the junction unmatched. CDR3 sequence (DNA): TGTGCCAGCAGGGACAGGGCAGACAATGAGCAGTTCTTC. Protein product: CASRDRADNEQFF.

CDR3 protein: CASSEWTVEELFF. CDR3 DNA sequence: TGTGCCAGCAGTGAATGGACAGTCGAGGAGCTGTTTTTT. This chain joins TRBV25-1 and TRBJ2-2; D possibly corresponds to TRBD1 (6 bases). This CDR3 is built from 13 residues. V was trimmed by 1 base and J by 10 bases, leaving 10 bases between them. The V gene's germline CDR1 is MGHDK and CDR2 SYGVNS.